These 25 T cell receptor beta chains originate from one sample sequenced in a study of blood T cell repertoires in COVID-19. Clones were sequenced by immunoSEQ multiplex PCR, and TCRdb holds only the in-frame ones, with some missing. Among tens of thousands of clones listed, 85% to 90% were seen once. Material: peripheral blood. The receptor source for this set is a man aged 65 to 85 with active COVID-19.

The rearrangement links TRBV5-5 to TRBJ1-6; D is ambiguous. This CDR3 has 12 residues. Germline CDR1 SGHKS, CDR2 YYEKEE (reference sequence). The V gene lost 4 bases and the J gene lost 11 bases, with 10 bases spanning the gap. The CDR3 sequence is CASSPASAPLHF. The CDR3 nucleotides read TGTGCCAGCAGCCCCGCGTCGGCACCCCTCCACTTT.

The chain couples TRBV18 to TRBJ2-2; the match to TRBD1 covers 10 bases. V gave up 1 base and J gave up 5 bases; unmatched junction bases: 13. CDR1 KGHSH and CDR2 LQKENI come from the germline V gene. This CDR3 is 19 amino acids long. The CDR3 region is CASSPLRDRGRVWTGELFF. In nucleotides, the CDR3 is TGTGCCAGCTCACCACTCCGGGACAGGGGCCGGGTTTGGACCGGGGAGCTGTTTTTT.

This chain links TRBV5-1 with TRBJ2-1; 10 bases agree with TRBD2. Germline-derived CDR1 and CDR2 are SGHRS and YFSETQ. V gave up 0 bases and J gave up 7 bases; unmatched junction bases: 4. This CDR3 is built from 15 residues. The chain's CDR3 is CASSLVASGGNEQFF. The DNA for the CDR3 is TGCGCCAGCAGCTTGGTGGCTAGCGGGGGTAATGAGCAGTTCTTC.

This clone showed up just a few times. This chain uses TRBV7-9 with TRBJ2-1; weak D call: TRBD2 (5 bases). This CDR3 is 13 amino acids long. Between the trimmed V and J ends, which lost 5 bases and 6 bases, there was a span of 11 bases. Per germline, CDR1 SEHNR and CDR2 FQNEAQ (reference sequence). This chain's CDR3 is CASSVGVGNEQFF. The CDR3 DNA reads as TGTGCCAGCAGCGTCGGGGTGGGCAATGAGCAGTTCTTC.

The chain employs TRBV28 and TRBJ2-1, with TRBD2 matching over 12 bases. This CDR3 contains 15 residues. In germline, CDR1 is MDHEN, CDR2 SYDVKM. Germline trimming cut 2 bases from V and 4 bases from J; bases unmatched to any gene: 0. CDR3 loop: CASSLGTSGYNEQFF. The DNA for the CDR3 is TGTGCCAGCAGTTTAGGGACTAGCGGGTACAATGAGCAGTTCTTC. The full variable domain, completed using reference TRBV28 and TRBJ2-1, is DVKVTQSSRYLVKRTGEKVFLECVQDMDHENMFWYRQDPGLGLRLIYFSYDVKMKEKGDIPEGYSVSREKKERFSLILESASTNQTSMYLCASSLGTSGYNEQFFGPGTRLTVL.

The chain couples TRBV4-3 to TRBJ1-2; the D is unclear. Trimming shortened V by 3 bases and J by 2 bases, and 13 bases separated the two germline ends. The germline gives CDR1 LGHNA, CDR2 YSLEER. The CDR3 length is 15 residues. CDR3 coding DNA: TGCGCCAGCAGCCAGGAATCGACAACAAACTATGGCTACACCTTC. It is translated as CASSQESTTNYGYTF.

The V gene is TRBV29-1, the J gene TRBJ2-2, with 11 bases that match TRBD1. From germline, CDR1 is SQVTM and CDR2 ANQGSEA. With 7 bases clipped from V and 5 bases from J, the junction kept 3 bases outside the gene matches. The CDR3 runs 13 residues. The CDR3 DNA is TGCAGCGGAGGGACAGGGGGAACCGGGGAGCTGTTTTTT. This gives the protein CSGGTGGTGELFF.

The chain joins TRBV5-4 to TRBJ1-6, with 7 nucleotides matching TRBD1. The V gene's germline CDR1 is SGHNT and CDR2 YYREEE (reference sequence). The V gene end was trimmed by 4 bases and the J gene end by 7 bases; junction bases not matched to a gene: 5. The CDR3 is 14 amino acids. DNA of the CDR3: TGTGCCAGCAGCCAGGAACAGGGGAATTCACCCCTCCACTTT. This translates into CASSQEQGNSPLHF.

This clone occurred many times. The J gene is TRBJ2-1, the V gene TRBV7-6, with 9 bases matching TRBD2. This CDR3 region has 17 residues. V was clipped by 1 base and J by 0 bases; unmatched bases: 4. Germline V lookup: CDR1 SGHVS, CDR2 FNYEAQ. CDR3 in DNA: TGTGCCAGCAGCTTAGAAGTAGCGGGGGACTCCTACAATGAGCAGTTCTTC. Translating it yields CASSLEVAGDSYNEQFF.

The rearrangement uses TRBV19 and TRBJ2-7, with 7 nucleotides matching TRBD1. Germline CDR1 reads LNHDA; CDR2 reads SQIVND (reference sequence). With V trimmed by 3 bases and J by 6 bases, 8 bases remained unmatched. This CDR3 is 14 amino acids long. DNA for the CDR3: TGTGCCAGTAGTATCGCGACAGGGTTTAGCGAGCAGTACTTC. Its protein product is CASSIATGFSEQYF.

This sequence joins TRBV11-2 and TRBJ1-1, with D unclear. Trimming stripped 1 base from V and 3 bases from J, with 9 bases between. The length of the CDR3 is 14 residues. The V gene's germline CDR1 is SGHAT and CDR2 FQNNGV. CDR3 amino acids: CASSLVHSDTEAFF. The CDR3 nucleotides read TGTGCCAGCAGCTTAGTACACAGTGACACTGAAGCTTTCTTT. Based on the CDR3 plus reference TRBV11-2 and TRBJ1-1, the full variable domain is EAGVAQSPRYKIIEKRQSVAFWCNPISGHATLYWYQQILGQGPKLLIQFQNNGVVDDSQLPKDRFSAERLKGVDSTLKIQPAKLEDSAVYLCASSLVHSDTEAFFGQGTRLTVV.

The chain recombines TRBV7-2 with TRBJ1-3; 10 bases are shared with TRBD1. This CDR3 comprises 15 residues. The V gene end was trimmed by 5 bases and the J gene end by 6 bases; junction bases not matched to a gene: 7. Germline values: CDR1 SGHTA, CDR2 FQGNSA. The CDR3 loop is CASSRGGQGKNTIYF. Written as DNA, the CDR3 is TGTGCCAGCAGCCGGGGGGGACAGGGGAAAAACACCATATATTTT.

The chain uses TRBV5-1 and TRBJ2-1; D is perhaps TRBD2 (6 bases). V lost 7 bases to trimming and J lost 6 bases, with 14 bases between them. The CDR3 is made up of 13 amino acids. CDR1 and CDR2 from the germline V gene are SGHRS and YFSETQ. CDR3 nucleotides: TGCGCCAGCGGCCCCCTGGGGGGCAATGAGCAGTTCTTC. Translation gives CASGPLGGNEQFF.

The chain is built from TRBV7-2 and TRBJ2-2; D gene uncertain. CDR3 length equals 13 residues. The V gene's germline CDR1 is SGHTA and CDR2 FQGNSA. V shed 5 bases and J shed 3 bases, with 7 bases lying between them. The CDR3 region has the DNA TGTGCCAGCAGCATTGACTACACCGGGGAGCTGTTTTTT. This translates into CASSIDYTGELFF.

The chain employs TRBV7-9 and TRBJ2-2; TRBD2 matches 9 bases. Per germline, CDR1 SEHNR and CDR2 FQNEAQ (reference sequence). Trimming at V came to 5 bases and at J to 5 bases, leaving 9 bases not matched to a gene. The CDR3 covers 16 residues. The CDR3: CASSPLGLAGTGELFF. The CDR3 DNA sequence: TGTGCCAGCAGCCCCCTCGGGCTAGCGGGGACCGGGGAGCTGTTTTTT. The whole variable domain, remainder taken from reference TRBV7-9 and TRBJ2-2, is DTGVSQNPRHKITKRGQNVTFRCDPISEHNRLYWYRQTLGQGPEFLTYFQNEAQLEKSRLLSDRFSAERPKGSFSTLEIQRTEQGDSAMYLCASSPLGLAGTGELFFGEGSRLTVL.

J is TRBJ2-4 and V is TRBV5-1; D is unresolved. Germline V gene sequence: CDR1 SGHRS, CDR2 YFSETQ. The CDR3 runs to 16 residues. Trimming took 0 bases from V and 0 from J, leaving 10 bases between them. CDR3 protein: CASSLASSPAKNIQYF. CDR3 sequence (DNA): TGCGCCAGCAGCTTGGCGTCTTCTCCAGCCAAAAACATTCAGTACTTC.

In its sample, this clone was seen once. The V and J genes are TRBV27 and TRBJ1-1, with D unclear. Germline values: CDR1 MNHEY, CDR2 SMNVEV (reference sequence). V was shortened by 5 bases and J by 3 bases, with 10 bases between the two germline ends. The CDR3 has 13 amino acids. CDR3 coding DNA: TGTGCCAGCAGTCCCCGAGATGACACTGAAGCTTTCTTT. Protein: CASSPRDDTEAFF.

The V call is TRBV6-6, the J call TRBJ2-3; 15 bases match TRBD2. This CDR3 contains 16 residues. Germline-derived CDR1 and CDR2 are MNHNY and SVGAGI (reference sequence). V lost 6 bases, J lost 6 bases, and 7 bases stayed unmatched. CDR3 sequence: CASSDRGLAGGDTQYF. DNA of the CDR3: TGTGCCAGCAGCGACCGGGGACTAGCGGGGGGTGATACGCAGTATTTT.

This clone showed up just a few times. The chain carries TRBV14 and TRBJ1-6; TRBD1 matches 8 bases. J gave up 7 bases and V 4 bases, and 6 bases lay outside the gene matches. The CDR3 runs 15 residues. CDR1 SGHDN and CDR2 FVKESK come from the germline V gene. DNA for the CDR3: TGTGCCAGCAGCCGTGGGACAGGTTGGAATTCACCCCTCCACTTT. Protein: CASSRGTGWNSPLHF. The complete variable domain, with remaining parts taken from reference TRBV14 and TRBJ1-6, reads EAGVTQFPSHSVIEKGQTVTLRCDPISGHDNLYWYRRVMGKEIKFLLHFVKESKQDESGMPNNRFLAERTGGTYSTLKVQPAELEDSGVYFCASSRGTGWNSPLHFGNGTRLTVT.

The chain uses TRBV4-2 and TRBJ2-5; 7 bases fit TRBD1. Germline V gene sequence: CDR1 LGHNA, CDR2 YNFKEQ. CDR3 length: 14 amino acids. Trimming cost V 0 bases and J 2 bases; bases outside gene matches: 0. The CDR3 bases are TGTGCCAGCAGCCAAGACAGGGGGCAAGAGACCCAGTACTTC. Translating it yields CASSQDRGQETQYF.

J is TRBJ1-2 and V is TRBV3-1 (or the pseudogene TRBV3-2), with TRBD1 identical over 10 bases. Germline CDR1 reads LGHDT; CDR2 reads YNNKEL (reference sequence). The CDR3 extends over 14 amino acids. With 1 base clipped from V and 6 bases from J, the junction kept 2 bases outside the gene matches. The CDR3 here is CASSQAGTGDGYTF. The CDR3 nucleotides read TGTGCCAGCAGCCAAGCAGGGACAGGGGATGGCTACACCTTC.

The chain is built from TRBV27 and TRBJ1-1; D uncertain. The V end lost 6 bases, the J end lost 5 bases, and 19 bases lay between the germline ends. Germline CDR1 MNHEY, CDR2 SMNVEV (reference sequence). CDR3 length: 15 amino acids. The CDR3 protein is CASSSGWSGETEAFF. DNA for the CDR3: TGTGCCAGCAGCTCAGGTTGGAGCGGGGAGACTGAAGCTTTCTTT.

The V and J genes are TRBV7-9 and TRBJ2-1; 10 bases fit TRBD2. This CDR3 is built from 15 residues. Germline CDR1 and CDR2: SEHNR and FQNEAQ (reference sequence). With 5 bases clipped from V and 8 bases from J, the junction kept 9 bases outside the gene matches. CDR3: CASSPGGAGGHEQFF. As DNA, the CDR3 is TGTGCCAGCAGCCCAGGGGGAGCGGGGGGGCATGAGCAGTTCTTC.

V usage is TRBV2 and J usage is TRBJ1-2; 9 bases align to TRBD1. CDR1 and CDR2 (germline): SNHLY, FYNNEI. After removal of 6 bases from V and 7 bases from J, the junction contained 9 bases not matched to a gene. The CDR3 extends over 14 amino acids. The CDR3 nucleotides are TGTGCCAGCAGACCGGGACAGGGTGCAGGTGGCTACACCTTC. This sequence encodes CASRPGQGAGGYTF.

J is TRBJ2-1 and V is TRBV24-1, with 11 bases aligning to TRBD2. CDR1 and CDR2 from the germline V gene are KGHDR and SFDVKD. V shed 2 bases, J shed 6 bases, and the junction held 5 bases outside the gene matches. The CDR3 has 16 amino acids. The CDR3 loop is CATSDSLAGELNEQFF. The CDR3 coding sequence is TGTGCCACCAGTGATTCACTAGCGGGGGAGCTCAATGAGCAGTTCTTC.